What follows is one T cell receptor beta chain and its context. The source of the sample is a study of blood T cell repertoires in COVID-19. The wider study: Sample material is recorded as cDNA or gDNA derived from T cells, B-cell-depleted T cells, or PBMCs.

The authors' processing: From reference gene primer amplification, estimates of nucleated cell counts were derived. The data were produced by immunoSEQ multiplex PCR, yet TCRdb's version contains in-frame clones alone and is incomplete. That table is the source of V, J and clone size, and D and trimming were worked out from the DNA. The sample records some 150,000 clones, 65% to 90% being singletons. The CDR3 has 15 residues. Losses at the gene ends were 4 bases for V and 6 bases for J; bases not matched to a gene: 11. Germline-derived CDR1 and CDR2 are LGHDT and YNNKEL (reference sequence). The chain couples TRBV3-1 (or the pseudogene TRBV3-2) to TRBJ1-2; 7 bases are shared with TRBD1. The sequence was obtained from a woman aged 60-75 years with COVID-19, enrolled during active disease. Source material: peripheral blood. Here the CDR3 DNA reads TGTGCCAGCAGCCCAACCCTCAGGGGGAGGAATGGCTACACCTTC. The encoded protein is CASSPTLRGRNGYTF.